This T cell receptor (beta chain) was sequenced for a study of blood T cell repertoires in COVID-19. About the study: The origin of the acute and convalescent COVID-19 samples was the United States, Italy and Spain. PBMCs, B-cell-depleted T cells, or T cells provided the cDNA or gDNA that made up the material.

The CDR3 is 15 amino acids. Losses at the gene ends were 4 bases for V and 8 bases for J; bases not matched to a gene: 7. Germline assignment: CDR1 SGHTA and CDR2 FQGNSA. In the study's own analysis: Using reference gene primer amplification, nucleated cell counts were estimated. The data were produced by immunoSEQ multiplex PCR, yet TCRdb's version contains in-frame clones alone and is incomplete. That table is the source of V, J and clone size, and D and trimming were worked out from the DNA. Among 150,000 to 200,000 clones listed, approximately 90% were seen once. The specimen sequenced was peripheral blood. This sequence originates from a man between 18 and 29 years old with acute or convalescent COVID-19. The chain uses TRBV7-2 and TRBJ1-6; 8 positions agree with TRBD1. The DNA of the CDR3 is TGTGCCAGCAGCTGGACAGGGATCGGCGATTCACCCCTCCACTTT. The encoded protein is CASSWTGIGDSPLHF. Supplemented by reference TRBV7-2 and TRBJ1-6, the full variable domain reads GAGVSQSPSNKVTEKGKDVELRCDPISGHTALYWYRQSLGQGLEFLIYFQGNSAPDKSGLPSDRFSAERTGGSVSTLTIQRTQQEDSAVYLCASSWTGIGDSPLHFGNGTRLTVT.